Only a few counts were recorded for the clone carrying this T cell receptor beta chain. Its specificity is not known. Each of the donors had approximately 10 milliliters of peripheral blood drawn into EDTA-treated Vacutainer tubes. This sample is drawn from a study of blood T cells in healthy people across ages. Sample-barcoded 5' priming and a J-beta primer mix drove a second PCR of 7 to 11 cycles. Each of the cDNA molecules was tagged by a template-switch adaptor with 12 random nucleotides. TCRdb recomputed calls from the 5' RACE reads with MiXCR, one row per CDR3 protein. Here the sample spans 1.5 million to 2 million distinct CDR3 sequences, more than 35% being singletons. Points from the study as a whole: There was a strong correlation between TCR beta diversity and naive T cell percentage.

Looked up from germline, CDR1 is LNHNV and CDR2 is YYDKDF (reference sequence). The CDR3 is made up of 13 amino acids. V lost 6 bases to trimming and J lost 1 base, with 9 bases between them. The genes are TRBV15 and TRBJ2-5; D not certain. The receptor comes from a human donor in good health. The sequenced sample consisted of blood. Here the CDR3 reads CATRGPPQETQYF. Written as DNA, the CDR3 is TGTGCCACCAGGGGCCCCCCCCAAGAGACCCAGTACTTC.